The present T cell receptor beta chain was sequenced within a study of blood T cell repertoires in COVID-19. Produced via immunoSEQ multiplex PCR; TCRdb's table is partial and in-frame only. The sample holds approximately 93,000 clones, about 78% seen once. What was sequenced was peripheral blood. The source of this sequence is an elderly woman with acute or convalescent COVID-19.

The CDR3, as DNA: TGTGCCAGCTCGCCTGGACAGGGGGCCGGGGAGACCCAGTACTTC. Protein: CASSPGQGAGETQYF. J is TRBJ2-5 and V is TRBV18, with 11 positions matching TRBD1. Germline V gene data show CDR1 as KGHSH and CDR2 as LQKENI. This CDR3 is 15 amino acids long. Trimming cost V 6 bases and J 5 bases; bases outside gene matches: 8.